These 17 T cell receptor beta chains came from one sample sequenced in a study of T cells in severe cutaneous drug reactions. The iRepertoire multiplex PCR system with TCR subtype-specific primers built both bulk and single-cell libraries. TCRdb re-called the multiplex PCR reads, yielding one record per CDR3 amino acid sequence without DNA. Its listing shows some 5,700 distinct CDR3 sequences. Sequenced patients had Stevens-Johnson syndrome or toxic epidermal necrolysis caused by carbamazepine. Source material: PBMCs. The source of these receptors is a human donor with a severe cutaneous adverse drug reaction.

Considering frequency, this clonotype is medium-sized. This chain links TRBV5-1 with TRBJ2-1; the D call from TCRdb, TRBD1, cannot be confirmed without DNA. The germline gives CDR1 SGHRS, CDR2 YFSETQ. This CDR3 contains 15 residues. Here the CDR3 reads CASAPPGRRYNEQFF.

The chain's CDR3 is CASSPSREHGPNTEAFF. J is TRBJ1-1 and V is TRBV18; TCRdb selects TRBD1, and the lack of DNA leaves this call unchecked. CDR3 length equals 17 residues. Germline CDR1 is KGHSH and CDR2 is LQKENI.

This chain connects TRBV7-9 to TRBJ1-2. Per germline, CDR1 SEHNR and CDR2 FQNEAQ (reference sequence). The CDR3 extends over 14 amino acids. The CDR3 spells CASPWAGSNYGYTF. Complete variable domain (other parts from reference TRBV7-9 and TRBJ1-2): DTGVSQNPRHKITKRGQNVTFRCDPISEHNRLYWYRQTLGQGPEFLTYFQNEAQLEKSRLLSDRFSAERPKGSFSTLEIQRTEQGDSAMYLCASPWAGSNYGYTFGSGTRLTVV.

The chain recombines TRBV10-3 with TRBJ2-7; TCRdb proposes TRBD2, but this gene call is untestable without DNA. The CDR3 runs 12 residues. Germline V gives CDR1 ENHRY, CDR2 SYGVKD. The CDR3 region is CAINGDGDEQYF.

CDR3 sequence: CASGRGDRSETQYF. The rearrangement links TRBV27 to TRBJ2-5; TCRdb names TRBD1, which stays unverified in the absence of DNA. From germline, CDR1 is MNHEY and CDR2 SMNVEV (reference sequence). The CDR3 is 14 residues long.

The chain joins TRBV2 to TRBJ1-5; TCRdb's D call of TRBD1 is untestable without DNA. Germline-derived CDR1 and CDR2 are SNHLY and FYNNEI. CDR3 length: 15 residues. The CDR3: CASTLTRGVNQPQHF.

CDR3 amino acids: CASSESKWGLNTDTQYF. The chain uses TRBV25-1 and TRBJ2-3; absent DNA, TCRdb's TRBD1 call cannot be checked. CDR1 is MGHDK, CDR2 SYGVNS, per germline. The CDR3 spans 17 residues. Complete variable domain (other parts from reference TRBV25-1 and TRBJ2-3): EADIYQTPRYLVIGTGKKITLECSQTMGHDKMYWYQQDPGMELHLIHYSYGVNSTEKGDLSSESTVSRIRTEHFPLTLESARPSHTSQYLCASSESKWGLNTDTQYFGPGTRLTVL.

This clonotype is labeled medium-sized based on frequency. This chain uses TRBV6-6 with TRBJ2-1; no DNA is available, so the TRBD1 call from TCRdb remains unchecked. The CDR3 extends over 13 amino acids. From germline, CDR1 is MNHNY and CDR2 SVGAGI (reference sequence). The CDR3 is CASSYSSTDRQFF.

The rearrangement joins TRBV20-1 to TRBJ1-1; TCRdb designates TRBD1, a call that cannot be tested without DNA. This CDR3 has 13 residues. Germline values: CDR1 DFQATT, CDR2 SNEGSKA (reference sequence). The CDR3: CSALRTANTEAFF.

This clonotype is called medium-sized based on its frequency. This rearrangement joins TRBV4-1 to TRBJ1-3. The CDR3 sequence is 14 residues long. In germline, CDR1 is MGHRA, CDR2 YSYEKL. The CDR3 reads CASSRDIAGNTIYF.

This clonotype is medium-sized (0.01 to 0.1%) by frequency. This chain uses TRBV28 with TRBJ2-3; the TRBD1 assignment by TCRdb is unverifiable without DNA. CDR3 length: 15 residues. Germline V CDR1 and CDR2: MDHEN, SYDVKM. CDR3 loop: CASSSGQGSADTQYF.

This clonotype counts as large (0.1 to 1%) by frequency. The chain couples TRBV28 to TRBJ1-3. CDR3 length equals 14 residues. Germline V lookup: CDR1 MDHEN, CDR2 SYDVKM. This CDR3 reads CASAAQGYGNTIYF.

This clonotype is classed as medium-sized (0.01 to 0.1%) by frequency. The V and J genes are TRBV10-2 and TRBJ2-6; the TCRdb D gene call, TRBD2, has no DNA to confirm it. CDR3 length equals 17 residues. The germline gives CDR1 WSHSY, CDR2 SAAADI. CDR3 amino acids: CASSEQTSSSGANVLTF.

Judged by frequency, this clonotype is hyperexpanded (1% or more). The chain combines TRBV27 with TRBJ1-1; the D call of TRBD1 rests on TCRdb alone, since no DNA is present to check it. The germline CDR1 and CDR2 sequences are MNHEY and SMNVEV (reference sequence). The CDR3 loop spans 12 amino acids. The CDR3 here is CASRGENTEAFF.

This sequence joins TRBV7-8 and TRBJ2-1. CDR1 is SGHVS, CDR2 FQNEAQ, per germline. The CDR3 has 16 amino acids. CDR3 region: CASSLAPVGSYNEQFF.

Its frequency marks this clonotype as medium-sized. The rearrangement links TRBV4-1 to TRBJ2-7. Per the germline V gene, CDR1 is MGHRA and CDR2 is YSYEKL. This CDR3 contains 14 residues. CDR3 amino acids: CASSHVPTPYEQYF.

The chain couples TRBV4-1 to TRBJ2-4; TCRdb's D call, TRBD2, is unchecked because there is no DNA. The CDR3 totals 17 residues. Germline lookup yields CDR1 MGHRA and CDR2 YSYEKL. CDR3 residues: CASSQLTSGKGENIQYF.